The T cell receptor beta chain under discussion was sequenced for a study of OX40 agonist ivuxolimab in advanced cancers. With respect to the entire study: The costimulatory receptor OX40 (CD134) was targeted by ivuxolimab, a fully human IgG2 agonistic monoclonal antibody. Patients were allowed to have had prior anti-PD-1, anti-PD-L1 or anti-CTLA-4 therapy, and less than 45% of the dose-escalation patients had previously received checkpoint inhibitors. The paper reports the monotherapy dose-escalation portion (N of about 54 patients) of the phase I ivuxolimab trial. Partial responses occurred in three dose-escalation patients, of whom one had hepatocellular carcinoma and two had cutaneous melanoma. In the dose-escalation cohort, approximately 83% of patients were male, and the mean age was approximately 60 years with a range of 23 to 79. Of the roughly 53 patients in dose escalation, around 20 had hepatocellular carcinoma, approximately 15 had melanoma, 9 had renal cell carcinoma and 9 had head and neck cancer. Intravenous ivuxolimab was administered to patients every 2 weeks at six dose levels: 0.01, 0.1, 0.3, 1.5, 3 and 10 mg/kg. Peripheral TCRbeta sequencing was intended to test whether TCR sequence diversity was altered and clonal T-cell expansion was caused by ivuxolimab. What the work shows at the level of the full study, not this receptor alone: At doses of 0.1 to 3.0 mg/kg, clonal expansion of both CD4+ and CD8+ T cells in blood was seen between baseline and week 6. On average, CD8+ T cells showed more expanded clones than CD4+ T cells after ivuxolimab. Which antigens the clonally expanded peripheral T cells were specific for was not determined. Low levels of normalized T-cell clonal expansion were also shown by some nonresponding patients. In the 0.1-3.0 mg/kg groups, partial responders were among the patients with the lowest normalized peripheral clonal expansion, particularly in CD8+ T cells.

To sequence the TCRbeta CDR3 region, genomic DNA was isolated from the sorted cells. TCRbeta CDR3 regions were sequenced using the immunoSEQ Assay. TCRdb's version of the immuneACCESS table is confined to in-frame rearrangements and falls short of the full clone set. An unresolved V gene accounts for under half of the shortfall where checked; the remainder is of unknown origin. This sample has 70,000 to 85,000 clones in its table, and approximately 90% of those were observed once. Jointly, the top ten make up 4.5% to 7.5% of the sample. About this clone: It has no known antigen specificity. Per-nucleotide qualities are absent, and no much larger clonotype sits a single base away.

The cysteine opens and the phenylalanine closes a CDR3 of 17 amino acids. CDR3 DNA is the only sequence kept; it has 51 bases, read in frame from the first base. The junction shows trimming of 0 bases on V and 5 bases on J, and the gene matches do not reach 8 bases of it. In the germline V gene, CDR1 corresponds to SGDLS and CDR2 to YYNGEE. Patients with a history of autoimmune disease or receiving systemic immunosuppression were excluded from the trial. Peripheral blood for TCR sequencing was collected from all dose cohorts at baseline, on cycle 4 day 1, and on cycle 7 day 1. Samples came from an open-label, multicenter, first-in-human phase I dose-escalation trial of ivuxolimab. Adults with locally advanced or metastatic head and neck squamous cell, hepatocellular, melanoma or renal cell carcinoma were enrolled in the trial. CD4+ and CD8+ T cells were sorted separately from peripheral blood before TCR sequencing.

This clonotype was obtained from an adult with an advanced solid tumor such as melanoma, head and neck, liver or kidney cancer. In this chain, TRBV9 is recombined with TRBJ2-3, and TRBD2 aligns with 11 junction nucleotides. The sequenced sample was CD4+ or CD8+ T cells sorted from blood, obtained in a trial of the OX40 agonist ivuxolimab. The DNA sequence is TGTGCCAGCAGCGTAGAAGTAGCGGGAGGGCCGGGAGATACGCAGTATTTT. It translates as CASSVEVAGGPGDTQYF.